The following is a T cell receptor beta chain sequence with its context. Its antigen remains unidentified. The data stem from a study of CD8 T cells in Susac syndrome. Trimming removed 8 bases at V and 3 bases at J, with 5 bases between. The CDR3 runs to 11 residues. Germline assignment: CDR1 MNHEY and CDR2 SMNVEV (reference sequence). Sequencing targeted TCR beta in blood CD8+ and CD4+ T cells. The patients serving as multiple sclerosis controls were treatment-naive. They had stable or active relapsing-remitting disease and fulfilled revised McDonald criteria. With random hexamers, roughly 0.5 to 1 ug RNA was reverse transcribed. Multiplex PCR with immunoSEQ amplified the TCR beta CDR3 across 54 Vbeta and 13 Jbeta. TCRdb processed the immunoSEQ multiplex PCR reads anew with MiXCR; each CDR3 protein has one entry. Here the sample spans approximately 230,000 distinct CDR3 sequences, around 93% being singletons.

Findings of the study overall: It was acknowledged by the study that relatively few individuals were included in its TCR sequencing and HLA analysis.

The receptor was isolated from a human donor with multiple sclerosis. Sequencing was performed on CD4+ T cells from PBMCs. The genes are TRBV27 and TRBJ2-1, with D unclear. As DNA, the CDR3 is TGTGCCAGCTACTACTACAATGAGCAGTTCTTC. Its translation is CASYYYNEQFF.